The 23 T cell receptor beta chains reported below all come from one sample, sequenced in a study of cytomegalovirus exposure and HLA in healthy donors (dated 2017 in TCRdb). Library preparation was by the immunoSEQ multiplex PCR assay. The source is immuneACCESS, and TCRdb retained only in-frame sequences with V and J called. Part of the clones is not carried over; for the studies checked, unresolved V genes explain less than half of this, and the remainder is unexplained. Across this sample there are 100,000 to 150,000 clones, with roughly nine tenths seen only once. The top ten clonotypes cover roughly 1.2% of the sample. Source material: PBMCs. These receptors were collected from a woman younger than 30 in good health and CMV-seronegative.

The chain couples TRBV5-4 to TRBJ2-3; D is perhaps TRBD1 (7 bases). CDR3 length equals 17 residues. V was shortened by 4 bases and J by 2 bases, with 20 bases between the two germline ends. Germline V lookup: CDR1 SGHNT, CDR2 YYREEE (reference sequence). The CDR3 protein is CASSHGGSGTVTDTQYF. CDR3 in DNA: TGTGCCAGCAGCCATGGGGGGTCCGGGACAGTCACAGATACGCAGTATTTT. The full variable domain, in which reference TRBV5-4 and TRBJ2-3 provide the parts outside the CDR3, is ETGVTQSPTHLIKTRGQQVTLRCSSQSGHNTVSWYQQALGQGPQFIFQYYREEENGRGNFPPRFSGLQFPNYSSELNVNALELDDSALYLCASSHGGSGTVTDTQYFGPGTRLTVL.

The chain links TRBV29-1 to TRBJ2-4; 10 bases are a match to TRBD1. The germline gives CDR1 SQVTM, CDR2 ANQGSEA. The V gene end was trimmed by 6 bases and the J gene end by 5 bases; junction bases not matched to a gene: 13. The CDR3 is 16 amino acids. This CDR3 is CSVRDRGRDVENIQYF. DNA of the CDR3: TGCAGCGTCCGGGACAGGGGAAGGGATGTGGAAAACATTCAGTACTTC.

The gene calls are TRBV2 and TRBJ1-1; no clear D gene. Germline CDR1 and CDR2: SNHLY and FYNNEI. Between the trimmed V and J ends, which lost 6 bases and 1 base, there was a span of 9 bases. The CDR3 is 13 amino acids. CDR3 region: CASRSSGNTEAFF. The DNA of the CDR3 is TGTGCCAGCAGGTCGTCGGGGAACACTGAAGCTTTCTTT.

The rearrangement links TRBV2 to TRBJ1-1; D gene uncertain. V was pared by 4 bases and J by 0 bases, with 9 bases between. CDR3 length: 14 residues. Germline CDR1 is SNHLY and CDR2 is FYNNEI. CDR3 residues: CASSVLSMNTEAFF. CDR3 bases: TGTGCCAGCAGTGTCCTATCCATGAACACTGAAGCTTTCTTT.

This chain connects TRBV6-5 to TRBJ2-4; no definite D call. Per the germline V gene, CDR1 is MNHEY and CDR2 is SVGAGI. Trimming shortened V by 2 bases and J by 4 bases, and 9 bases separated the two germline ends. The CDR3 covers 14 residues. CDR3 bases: TGTGCCAGCAGTTACGACCACAGTAAAAACATTCAGTACTTC. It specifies CASSYDHSKNIQYF.

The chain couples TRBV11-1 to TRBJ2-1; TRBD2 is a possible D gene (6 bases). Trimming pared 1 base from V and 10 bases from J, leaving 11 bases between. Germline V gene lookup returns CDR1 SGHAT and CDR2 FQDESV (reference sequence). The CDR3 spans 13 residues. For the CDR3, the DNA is TGTGCCAGCAGCTTAGAGGGACTGCAAGAGCAGTTCTTC. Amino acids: CASSLEGLQEQFF. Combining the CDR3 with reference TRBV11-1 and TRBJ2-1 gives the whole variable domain EAEVAQSPRYKITEKSQAVAFWCDPISGHATLYWYRQILGQGPELLVQFQDESVVDDSQLPKDRFSAERLKGVDSTLKIQPAELGDSAMYLCASSLEGLQEQFFGPGTRLTVL.

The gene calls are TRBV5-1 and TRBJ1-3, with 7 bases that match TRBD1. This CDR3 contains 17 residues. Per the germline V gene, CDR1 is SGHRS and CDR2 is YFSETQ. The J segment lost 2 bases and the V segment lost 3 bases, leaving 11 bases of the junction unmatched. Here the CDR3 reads CASSWQTLGTAGNTIYF. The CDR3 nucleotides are TGCGCCAGCAGCTGGCAAACTCTCGGGACAGCTGGAAACACCATATATTTT. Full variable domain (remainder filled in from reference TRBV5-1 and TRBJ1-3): KAGVTQTPRYLIKTRGQQVTLSCSPISGHRSVSWYQQTPGQGLQFLFEYFSETQRNKGNFPGRFSGRQFSNSRSEMNVSTLELGDSALYLCASSWQTLGTAGNTIYFGEGSWLTVV.

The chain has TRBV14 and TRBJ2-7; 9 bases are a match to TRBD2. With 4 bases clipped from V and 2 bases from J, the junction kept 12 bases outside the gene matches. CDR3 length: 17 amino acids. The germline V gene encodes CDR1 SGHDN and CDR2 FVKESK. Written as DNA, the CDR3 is TGTGCCAGCAGCCTACTACCGGGACTAGCAGACCCCTACGAGCAGTACTTC. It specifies CASSLLPGLADPYEQYF.

CDR3 in DNA: TGCGCCAGCAGATTCGGGACTACAAATGGGGAGACCCAGTACTTC. This encodes CASRFGTTNGETQYF. V and J are TRBV5-1 and TRBJ2-5; TRBD2 matches 7 bases. Germline loops: CDR1 SGHRS, CDR2 YFSETQ. V was clipped by 5 bases and J by 5 bases; unmatched bases: 12. The length of the CDR3 is 15 residues.

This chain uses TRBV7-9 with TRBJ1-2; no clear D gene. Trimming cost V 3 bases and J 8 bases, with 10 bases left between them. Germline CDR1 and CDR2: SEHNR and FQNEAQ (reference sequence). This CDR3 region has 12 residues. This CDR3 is CASSLILEGYTF. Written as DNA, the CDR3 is TGTGCCAGCAGCTTGATCTTGGAGGGCTACACCTTC.

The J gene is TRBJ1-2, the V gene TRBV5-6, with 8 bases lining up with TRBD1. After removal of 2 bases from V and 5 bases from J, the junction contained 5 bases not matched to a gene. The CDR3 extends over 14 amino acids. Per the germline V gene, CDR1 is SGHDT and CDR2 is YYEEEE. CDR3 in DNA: TGTGCCAGCAGCTTAGGACAGGGTTGGTATGGCTACACCTTC. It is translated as CASSLGQGWYGYTF.

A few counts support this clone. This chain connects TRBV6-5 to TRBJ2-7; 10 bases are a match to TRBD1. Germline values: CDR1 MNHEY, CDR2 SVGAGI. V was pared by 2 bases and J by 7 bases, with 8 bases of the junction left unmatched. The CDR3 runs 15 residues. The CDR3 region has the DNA TGTGCCAGCAGTTACGGGGACAGGGGTGCGGGGGAGCAGTACTTC. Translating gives CASSYGDRGAGEQYF.

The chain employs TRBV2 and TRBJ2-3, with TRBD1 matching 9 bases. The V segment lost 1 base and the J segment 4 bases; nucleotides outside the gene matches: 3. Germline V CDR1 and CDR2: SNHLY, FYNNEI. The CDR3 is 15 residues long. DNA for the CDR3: TGTGCCAGCAGTGAAGGACAGGGGGATGCAGATACGCAGTATTTT. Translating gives CASSEGQGDADTQYF.

The DNA for the CDR3 is TGTGCCAGCATTCTTGGAGGGGCCGGAGAGACCCAGTACTTC. Residues: CASILGGAGETQYF. This chain connects TRBV2 to TRBJ2-5; maybe TRBD2 (6 bases). The CDR3 is 14 amino acids. CDR1 and CDR2 from the germline V gene are SNHLY and FYNNEI. Trimming stripped 7 bases from V and 4 bases from J, with 16 bases between.

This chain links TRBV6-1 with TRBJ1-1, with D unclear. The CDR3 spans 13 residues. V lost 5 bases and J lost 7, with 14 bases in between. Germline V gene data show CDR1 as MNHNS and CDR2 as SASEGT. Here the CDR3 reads CASSQEGLGEAFF. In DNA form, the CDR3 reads TGTGCCAGCAGTCAGGAGGGTCTCGGTGAAGCTTTCTTT.

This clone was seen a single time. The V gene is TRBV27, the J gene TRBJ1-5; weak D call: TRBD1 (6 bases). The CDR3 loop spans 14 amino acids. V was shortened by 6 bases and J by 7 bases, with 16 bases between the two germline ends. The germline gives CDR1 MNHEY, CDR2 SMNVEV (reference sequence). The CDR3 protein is CASRITGKGQPQHF. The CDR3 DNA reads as TGTGCCAGCAGGATCACAGGGAAGGGCCAGCCCCAGCATTTT.

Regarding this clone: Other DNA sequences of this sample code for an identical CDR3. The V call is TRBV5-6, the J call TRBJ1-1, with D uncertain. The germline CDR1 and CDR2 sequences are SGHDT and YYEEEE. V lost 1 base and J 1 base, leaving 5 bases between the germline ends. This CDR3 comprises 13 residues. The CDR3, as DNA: TGTGCCAGCAGCTTGACAGAGAACACTGAAGCTTTCTTT. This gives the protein CASSLTENTEAFF.

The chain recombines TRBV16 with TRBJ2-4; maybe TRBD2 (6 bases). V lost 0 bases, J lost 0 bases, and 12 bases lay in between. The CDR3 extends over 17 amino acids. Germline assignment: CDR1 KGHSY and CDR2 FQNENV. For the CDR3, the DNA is TGTGCCAGCAGCCAATCTGCGTCGGGACTAGCCAAAAACATTCAGTACTTC. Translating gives CASSQSASGLAKNIQYF.

CDR3 amino acids: CASSEGKTGGTEAFF. The DNA of the CDR3 is TGTGCCAGCAGTGAAGGGAAAACAGGGGGCACTGAAGCTTTCTTT. The V and J genes are TRBV6-1 and TRBJ1-1, with 8 bases matching TRBD1. The trim removed 1 base at V and 4 bases at J, leaving 5 bases unmatched. The germline gives CDR1 MNHNS, CDR2 SASEGT. This CDR3 is built from 15 residues.

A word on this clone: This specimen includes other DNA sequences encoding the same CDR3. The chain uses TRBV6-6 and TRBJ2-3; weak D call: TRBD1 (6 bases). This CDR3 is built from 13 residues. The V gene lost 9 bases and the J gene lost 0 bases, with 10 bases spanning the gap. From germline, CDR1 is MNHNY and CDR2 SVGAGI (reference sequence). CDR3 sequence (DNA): TGTGCCAGTCGACAGGTGAGCACAGATACGCAGTATTTT. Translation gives CASRQVSTDTQYF.

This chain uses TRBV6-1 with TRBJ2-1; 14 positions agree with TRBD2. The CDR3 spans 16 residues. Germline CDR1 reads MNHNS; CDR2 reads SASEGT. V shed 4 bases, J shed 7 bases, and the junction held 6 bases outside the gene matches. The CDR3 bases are TGTGCCAGCAGTGCGTCGGGACTAGCGGGGGCTAATGAGCAGTTCTTC. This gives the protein CASSASGLAGANEQFF.

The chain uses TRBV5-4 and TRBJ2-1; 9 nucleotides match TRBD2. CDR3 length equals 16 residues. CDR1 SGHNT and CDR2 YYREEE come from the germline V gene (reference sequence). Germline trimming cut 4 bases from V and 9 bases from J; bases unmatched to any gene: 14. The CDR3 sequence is CASSKGAGGLNSEQFF. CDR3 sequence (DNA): TGTGCCAGCAGCAAGGGAGCGGGGGGCCTGAATAGTGAGCAGTTCTTC.

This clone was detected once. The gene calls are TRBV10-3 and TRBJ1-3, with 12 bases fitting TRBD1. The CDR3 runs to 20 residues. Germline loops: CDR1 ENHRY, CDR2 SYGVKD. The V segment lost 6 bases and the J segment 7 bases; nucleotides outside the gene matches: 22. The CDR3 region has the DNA TGTGCCATCAGAGAGCTGTTGGGACAGGGGGCGCAGATTTATGGGAACACCATATATTTT. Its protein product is CAIRELLGQGAQIYGNTIYF.